This is a list of T cell receptor beta chains from one sample in a study of blood T cells in healthy people across ages. TCRdb redid the calling of the 5' RACE reads with MiXCR, one entry per CDR3 protein. The data show about 1.5 million distinct CDR3 sequences, with around 42% seen just once and 7.9% held by the top ten. The sample comprised blood. Every receptor here comes from a young woman in good health. Both conserved end residues are part of each CDR3. D genes are given only for firm matches. Some rows mark clone size as missing; the rest say once, few, many or name a class of expanded clone.

CDR3 protein	CDR3 DNA	J gene	D gene	clone size	V gene
CSPTGTSNTEAFF	TGCAGTCCCACCGGGACGTCGAACACTGAAGCTTTCTTT	TRBJ1-1	NA	NA	TRBV20-1
CATGCRQANQPQHF	TGTGCGACCGGGTGCAGACAGGCCAATCAGCCCCAGCATTTT	TRBJ1-5	NA	NA	TRBV15
CASSPGRARTQYF	TGTGCCAGCAGCCCCGGGCGGGCCCGTACGCAGTATTTT	TRBJ2-3	NA	NA	TRBV3-1
CATSRLGQGGDQPQHF	TGTGCCACCAGCAGACTAGGACAGGGCGGGGATCAGCCCCAGCATTTT	TRBJ1-5	TRBD1	NA	TRBV15
CASSDRVVSYEQYF	TGTGCCAGCAGTGACCGGGTAGTCTCCTACGAGCAGTACTTC	TRBJ2-7	NA	NA	TRBV12-3/TRBV12-4
CSARNEFPTDTQYF	TGCAGTGCTAGAAACGAGTTCCCCACAGATACGCAGTATTTT	TRBJ2-3	NA	few	TRBV20-1
CASSVEPGTGFYGANVLTF	TGTGCCAGCAGCGTAGAACCCGGGACAGGGTTTTATGGGGCCAACGTCCTGACTTTC	TRBJ2-6	TRBD1	few	TRBV9
CSVRDFGLLAKNIQYF	TGCAGTGTTCGGGACTTCGGCCTACTAGCCAAAAACATTCAGTACTTC	TRBJ2-4	NA	NA	TRBV20-1
CASSYSIIRGAYEQYF	TGTGCCAGCAGTTACTCGATTATCAGGGGCGCGTACGAGCAGTACTTC	TRBJ2-7	NA	NA	TRBV6-5
CSAREGQHNEQFF	TGCAGTGCTAGGGAGGGACAGCACAATGAGCAGTTCTTC	TRBJ2-1	NA	once	TRBV20-1
CANRPINTEAFF	TGTGCCAATCGACCGATTAACACTGAAGCTTTCTTT	TRBJ1-1	NA	once	TRBV7-2
CASSQRSGTGVSDEQFF	TGTGCCAGCAGCCAACGATCCGGGACAGGGGTTTCGGATGAGCAGTTCTTC	TRBJ2-1	TRBD1	NA	TRBV14
CASSQEAKGGYGYTF	TGCGCCAGCAGCCAAGAGGCGAAGGGCGGCTATGGCTACACCTTC	TRBJ1-2	NA	NA	TRBV4-1
CSARDRCLVGQNNSPLHF	TGCAGTGCTAGAGATCGATGCCTTGTGGGACAGAATAATTCACCCCTCCACTTT	TRBJ1-6	TRBD1	NA	TRBV20-1
CATSDPPPGQSYEQYF	TGTGCCACCAGTGATCCTCCTCCGGGACAGAGCTACGAGCAGTACTTC	TRBJ2-7	TRBD1	NA	TRBV24-1
CASNGQAINEQYF	TGTGCCAGCAACGGACAGGCTATCAATGAGCAGTACTTC	TRBJ2-7	TRBD1	NA	TRBV28
CASSPRRDPGAYNEQFF	TGCGCCAGCAGCCCCCGCCGGGACCCAGGGGCTTACAATGAGCAGTTCTTC	TRBJ2-1	NA	few	TRBV5-1
CASRLFEGWNEQFF	TGTGCCAGCAGACTCTTCGAAGGTTGGAATGAGCAGTTCTTC	TRBJ2-1	NA	NA	TRBV27
CASSWPAVRQETQYF	TGTGCCAGCAGTTGGCCCGCCGTCAGACAAGAGACCCAGTACTTC	TRBJ2-5	NA	once	TRBV28
CASRTGVDSPLHF	TGTGCCAGCAGGACGGGAGTAGATTCACCCCTCCACTTT	TRBJ1-6	NA	NA	TRBV3-1
CASSLLQGNSYGYTF	TGTGCCAGCAGTTTATTGCAGGGGAATTCCTATGGCTACACCTTC	TRBJ1-2	NA	NA	TRBV27
CASARPFREQFF	TGTGCCAGCGCGCGCCCCTTCCGTGAGCAGTTCTTC	TRBJ2-1	NA	NA	TRBV18
CASSLFAYEQYF	TGTGCCAGCAGTTTGTTTGCCTACGAGCAGTACTTC	TRBJ2-7	NA	few	TRBV12-3/TRBV12-4
CASRTTSGGNNEQFF	TGTGCCAGCAGAACGACTAGCGGGGGGAACAATGAGCAGTTCTTC	TRBJ2-1	TRBD2	NA	TRBV28
CAISESVMGVQPQHF	TGTGCCATCAGTGAGTCTGTCATGGGGGTTCAGCCCCAGCATTTT	TRBJ1-5	NA	NA	TRBV10-3
CASARIGWENTEAFF	TGTGCCAGCGCTAGAATAGGGTGGGAGAACACTGAAGCTTTCTTT	TRBJ1-1	NA	few	TRBV9
CSARELGVTDTQYF	TGCAGTGCTAGAGAATTGGGGGTGACAGATACGCAGTATTTT	TRBJ2-3	NA	NA	TRBV20-1
CASSLGTGLADTQYF	TGTGCCAGCAGTTTAGGGACAGGGTTGGCAGATACGCAGTATTTT	TRBJ2-3	TRBD1	NA	TRBV27
CASSYGVHPNGYTF	TGTGCCAGCAGTTATGGGGTCCACCCCAATGGCTACACCTTC	TRBJ1-2	NA	NA	TRBV6-5